The clone carrying this T cell receptor beta chain showed up many times. PBMCs were obtained from approximately 10 ml fresh peripheral blood. This sample was included in a study of T cells in Graves' hyperthyroidism and ophthalmopathy. This CDR3 is 16 amino acids long. The V gene end was trimmed by 4 bases and the J gene end by 1 base; junction bases not matched to a gene: 10. CDR1 and CDR2 from the germline V gene are WSHSY and SAAADI. RNA transcripts provided the source from which TCR beta CDR3 regions were amplified. TCR CDR3 regions were first amplified by RT-PCR with HTBI primers. From the multiplex PCR reads, TCRdb called clonotypes with MiXCR, one entry per CDR3 protein. The data contain fewer than 450,000 distinct CDR3 sequences, about 15% of them seen just once; the ten biggest clones take up around a third.

The sequence was obtained from a woman aged 25 to 45 with Graves' hyperthyroidism that later progressed to Graves' ophthalmopathy. This chain links TRBV10-2 with TRBJ2-7; 7 nucleotides align to TRBD1. Material: blood. As DNA, the CDR3 is TGCGCCAGCAGTGCCCTAACCGGGACAGCTTCCTACGAGCAGTACTTC. As protein: CASSALTGTASYEQYF.